The 25 T cell receptor beta chains presented below share a single source sample, sequenced in a study of Ad26.COV2.S vaccination and SARS-CoV-2 variants. Treatment in this sample: roughly 19 received Ad26.COV2.S at low or high dose, single or two shots; a few received placebo; per-sample allocation not given. Following the first vaccine or placebo injection, samples were taken on day 63. Profiled with immunoSEQ multiplex PCR; TCRdb holds only in-frame clones, not every one. The sample comprises about 500,000 clones, 70% to 90% of which are singletons, and around 1.6% rests with the top ten. The sample was peripheral blood, taken in a trial of Ad26.COV2.S vaccine versus placebo. Receptors originate from a person aged 18-60 years who received the Ad26.COV2.S COVID-19 vaccine or a placebo.

The chain links TRBV19 to TRBJ2-1; TRBD2 matches 9 bases. V was clipped by 4 bases and J by 5 bases; unmatched bases: 9. The CDR3 totals 16 residues. Germline lookup yields CDR1 LNHDA and CDR2 SQIVND (reference sequence). CDR3 sequence reads: CASSRPRTSADNEQFF. The CDR3 nucleotides are TGTGCCAGTAGTAGGCCCCGGACTAGCGCCGACAATGAGCAGTTCTTC.

The chain couples TRBV21-1 to TRBJ1-1; the listed D gene, TRBD1, was not tested against the DNA. TRBV21-1 is annotated as a pseudogene. The length of the CDR3 is 15 residues. The CDR3 region has the DNA TGTGCCAGCAGCAAGGGGCAGGGGGGGAACACTGAAGCTTTCTTT. Residues: CASSKGQGGNTEAFF.

CDR3 amino acids: CASSLGAGVSYGYTF. The CDR3 DNA reads TGTGCCAGCAGCTTAGGGGCAGGAGTGAGCTATGGCTACACCTTC. The chain combines TRBV7-9 with TRBJ1-2; D unresolved. This CDR3 contains 15 residues. Germline CDR1 is SEHNR and CDR2 is FQNEAQ (reference sequence). Trimming pared 1 base from V and 4 bases from J, leaving 13 bases between. Filled out from reference TRBV7-9 and TRBJ1-2, the complete variable domain reads DTGVSQNPRHKITKRGQNVTFRCDPISEHNRLYWYRQTLGQGPEFLTYFQNEAQLEKSRLLSDRFSAERPKGSFSTLEIQRTEQGDSAMYLCASSLGAGVSYGYTFGSGTRLTVV.

The genes are TRBV19 and TRBJ2-7, with 10 bases fitting TRBD1. Trimming cost V 5 bases and J 4 bases; bases outside gene matches: 8. CDR3 size: 15 residues. The germline V gene has CDR1 LNHDA and CDR2 SQIVND (reference sequence). CDR3 residues: CASSPGTGAVYEQYF. The CDR3 DNA follows: TGTGCCAGTAGTCCCGGGACAGGGGCGGTTTACGAGCAGTACTTC.

The V and J genes are TRBV13 and TRBJ2-2; 8 bases fit TRBD1. Germline trimming cut 5 bases from V and 5 bases from J; bases unmatched to any gene: 7. This CDR3 is built from 15 residues. CDR1 is PRHDT, CDR2 FYEKMQ, per germline (reference sequence). CDR3 nucleotide sequence: TGTGCCAGCAGCCCGGGACAGGCGGGGACCGGGGAGCTGTTTTTT. As protein: CASSPGQAGTGELFF.

The V and J genes are TRBV27 and TRBJ2-1; possibly TRBD1 or TRBD2 for D (5 bases each). Trimming took off 4 bases at V and 0 bases at J, with 16 bases between the two ends. This CDR3 has 17 amino acids. Per germline, CDR1 MNHEY and CDR2 SMNVEV (reference sequence). The CDR3 nucleotides read TGTGCCAGCAGTTCCGACGAGTGGGGGAGCTCCTACAATGAGCAGTTCTTC. This codes for CASSSDEWGSSYNEQFF.

This clone was recorded only once. CDR3 coding DNA: TGTGCCAGCAGCGTAGGGACAGGGCGCACCGGGGAGCTGTTTTTT. As protein: CASSVGTGRTGELFF. The chain recombines TRBV9 with TRBJ2-2; 8 nucleotides agree with TRBD1. Germline assignment: CDR1 SGDLS and CDR2 YYNGEE. V lost 0 bases, J lost 4 bases, and 2 bases stayed unmatched. The CDR3 extends over 15 amino acids.

The genes are TRBV10-3 and TRBJ1-1, with 7 bases matching TRBD1. Trimming cost V 4 bases and J 4 bases; bases outside gene matches: 3. The CDR3 has 13 amino acids. CDR1 is ENHRY and CDR2 is SYGVKD in the germline V gene. CDR3 coding DNA: TGTGCCATCAGTGGACAGGGTATCACTGAAGCTTTCTTT. Its protein is CAISGQGITEAFF.

About this clone: Other DNA sequences in this sample translate to the same CDR3. The rearrangement uses TRBV2 and TRBJ2-2; D is unclear. The CDR3 runs to 13 residues. V lost 6 bases and J lost 4, with 9 bases in between. Germline CDR1 is SNHLY and CDR2 is FYNNEI. This CDR3 is CASRGLGTGELFF. CDR3 nucleotide sequence: TGTGCCAGCAGAGGTTTGGGCACCGGGGAGCTGTTTTTT.

This chain uses TRBV10-2 with TRBJ2-1, with TRBD2 matching 7 bases. The CDR3 length is 13 residues. The germline CDR1 and CDR2 sequences are WSHSY and SAAADI. V was clipped by 6 bases and J by 6 bases; unmatched bases: 5. The DNA of the CDR3 is TGCGCCAGCAGCCTTACTAGCGTCAATGAGCAGTTCTTC. Translating gives CASSLTSVNEQFF.

This clone was seen a few times. CDR3 region: CASSPGTYEQYF. As DNA, the CDR3 is TGTGCCAGCAGCCCCGGGACCTACGAGCAGTACTTC. The chain has TRBV3-1 (or the pseudogene TRBV3-2) and TRBJ2-7; weak D call: TRBD2 (5 bases). The germline CDR1 and CDR2 sequences are LGHDT and YNNKEL (reference sequence). There are 12 residues in the CDR3. Deletions cut 4 bases from V and 2 bases from J, with 6 bases between.

The chain uses TRBV28 and TRBJ2-2; D is unclear. The CDR3 runs to 13 residues. The germline gives CDR1 MDHEN, CDR2 SYDVKM. Trimming removed 9 bases at V and 4 bases at J, with 12 bases between. This CDR3 is CASPAPSTGELFF. Here the CDR3 DNA reads TGTGCCAGTCCGGCGCCTTCCACCGGGGAGCTGTTTTTT.

This clone was observed a handful of times. The chain links TRBV7-2 to TRBJ1-6; 7 positions match TRBD1. The CDR3 consists of 15 residues. Per germline, CDR1 SGHTA and CDR2 FQGNSA. J lost 6 bases, V lost 4 bases, and 6 bases had no gene match. CDR3 bases: TGTGCCAGCAGCTACTCGACAGGGCTTAATTCACCCCTCCACTTT. It codes for CASSYSTGLNSPLHF.

V is TRBV7-9 and J is TRBJ2-7; D not certain. Looked up from germline, CDR1 is SEHNR and CDR2 is FQNEAQ (reference sequence). Trimming left V 0 bases short and J 1 base short, with 7 bases between. The CDR3 is made up of 14 amino acids. The CDR3 is CASSLAPGSYEQYF. Here the CDR3 DNA reads TGTGCCAGCAGCTTAGCTCCCGGATCCTACGAGCAGTACTTC.

This chain connects TRBV29-1 to TRBJ2-2, with a weak D call TRBD1 (6 bases). CDR3 length: 13 residues. Germline V gives CDR1 SQVTM, CDR2 ANQGSEA. Trimming stripped 4 bases from V and 4 bases from J, with 10 bases between. CDR3 protein: CSVAGVSTGELFF. For the CDR3, the DNA is TGCAGCGTTGCAGGGGTGAGCACCGGGGAGCTGTTTTTT.

The chain joins TRBV4-1 to TRBJ1-2; D not certain. The V and J ends lost 0 bases and 0 bases respectively, with 11 bases between them. The CDR3 covers 16 residues. Germline CDR1 MGHRA, CDR2 YSYEKL. The CDR3 region is CASSQELSRANYGYTF. As DNA, the CDR3 is TGCGCCAGCAGCCAAGAGCTGAGTCGCGCTAACTATGGCTACACCTTC.

On this clone itself: Other DNA sequences in this sample translate to the same CDR3. CDR3 coding DNA: TGTGCCAGCAGCGTAGCTCCCGTGAACACTGAAGCTTTCTTT. Amino acids: CASSVAPVNTEAFF. This chain joins TRBV9 and TRBJ1-1; D is uncertain. V gave up 0 bases and J gave up 0 bases, with 6 bases separating them. Germline V CDR1 and CDR2: SGDLS, YYNGEE. CDR3 length: 14 amino acids.

This chain uses TRBV2 with TRBJ1-4, with a weak D call TRBD1 (5 bases). CDR1 and CDR2 from the germline V gene are SNHLY and FYNNEI. V was clipped by 2 bases and J by 3 bases, with 10 bases between them. The CDR3 totals 15 residues. The CDR3 spells CASSEWRGPNEKLFF. The CDR3 coding sequence is TGTGCCAGCAGTGAATGGAGGGGCCCTAATGAAAAACTGTTTTTT.

The rearrangement links TRBV24-1 to TRBJ1-3, with D hard to call. The germline V gene encodes CDR1 KGHDR and CDR2 SFDVKD. The CDR3 is 15 amino acids. V gave up 4 bases and J gave up 0 bases, with 9 bases separating them. Written as DNA, the CDR3 is TGTGCCACCAGTGACCCCCAGAGCTCTGGAAACACCATATATTTT. This sequence encodes CATSDPQSSGNTIYF.

J is TRBJ2-3 and V is TRBV6-2 or TRBV6-3, with 14 nucleotides matching TRBD2. Germline CDR1 MNHEY, CDR2 SVGEGT. With 0 bases clipped from V and 3 bases from J, the junction kept 5 bases outside the gene matches. CDR3 length: 18 amino acids. The CDR3 reads CASSYSRLAGGPTDTQYF. CDR3 DNA sequence: TGTGCCAGCAGTTACTCTCGACTAGCGGGGGGGCCAACAGATACGCAGTATTTT.

The chain carries TRBV28 and TRBJ1-5; 8 bases match TRBD1. In germline, CDR1 is MDHEN, CDR2 SYDVKM. This CDR3 region has 14 residues. With V trimmed by 7 bases and J by 3 bases, 5 bases remained unmatched. Written as DNA, the CDR3 is TGTGCCAGCACCGGGACAGGTCCCAATCAGCCCCAGCATTTT. Translation: CASTGTGPNQPQHF. The full variable domain, with the rest looked up from reference TRBV28 and TRBJ1-5, is DVKVTQSSRYLVKRTGEKVFLECVQDMDHENMFWYRQDPGLGLRLIYFSYDVKMKEKGDIPEGYSVSREKKERFSLILESASTNQTSMYLCASTGTGPNQPQHFGDGTRLSIL.

This rearrangement joins TRBV4-1 to TRBJ1-4, with 8 bases identical to TRBD1. The CDR3 extends over 15 amino acids. CDR1 is MGHRA and CDR2 is YSYEKL in the germline V gene. J gave up 5 bases and V 0 bases, and 2 bases lay outside the gene matches. CDR3: CASSQDHRGNEKLFF. The CDR3, as DNA: TGCGCCAGCAGCCAAGATCACAGGGGGAATGAAAAACTGTTTTTT.

The rearrangement uses TRBV28 and TRBJ2-1; tentatively, D is TRBD2 (5 bases). Trimming removed 3 bases from V and 3 bases from J, with 6 bases in between. The CDR3 runs 13 residues. Per the germline V gene, CDR1 is MDHEN and CDR2 is SYDVKM. In DNA form, the CDR3 reads TGTGCCAGCAGTTTTCGGGGCTACAATGAGCAGTTCTTC. This gives the protein CASSFRGYNEQFF.

This clone has just one count. The rearrangement uses TRBV10-3 and TRBJ2-3, with TRBD2 matching over 8 bases. Germline lookup yields CDR1 ENHRY and CDR2 SYGVKD. V lost 5 bases to trimming and J lost 5 bases; unmatched junction nucleotides: 6. This CDR3 contains 14 residues. CDR3 DNA: TGTGCCATCAGTTTTAGCGGGACCGGAGATACGCAGTATTTT. Residues: CAISFSGTGDTQYF.

The chain uses TRBV5-1 and TRBJ2-7, with 7 nucleotides matching TRBD1. The CDR3 consists of 15 residues. Germline assignment: CDR1 SGHRS and CDR2 YFSETQ. The trim removed 6 bases at V and 6 bases at J, leaving 15 bases unmatched. The CDR3 is CASTFSGTEISEQYF. The DNA for the CDR3 is TGCGCCAGCACTTTCTCCGGGACAGAAATCTCCGAGCAGTACTTC.